The TCR beta chain described here comes from a study of OX40 agonist ivuxolimab in advanced cancers. Overall study context: Hepatocellular carcinoma, melanoma, renal cell or head and neck cancer affected the dose-escalation patients. Three patients, one with hepatocellular carcinoma and two with cutaneous melanoma, responded partially.

V shed 2 bases and J shed 9 bases, with 17 bases lying between them. CDR3 length equals 15 residues. The V gene's germline CDR1 is MGHDK and CDR2 SYGVNS. This clone was picked up one time. Measured with immunoSEQ multiplex PCR; TCRdb has only the in-frame clones, and not every one. This sample carries around 57,000 clones, around 93% of them seen once, and the ten largest clones take more than 20%. Specimen: CD4+ or CD8+ T cells sorted from blood, collected in a trial of the OX40 agonist ivuxolimab. V and J are TRBV25-1 and TRBJ1-5, with D possibly being TRBD1 (5 bases). The receptor comes from an adult with an advanced solid tumor such as melanoma, head and neck, liver or kidney cancer. The CDR3 DNA sequence: TGTGCCAGCAGTGAAGGGGGTAGCGGGCCTCGGCCCCAGCATTTT. This translates into CASSEGGSGPRPQHF.